The rows below give T cell receptor beta chains drawn from one sample of a study of blood T cells in healthy people across ages. TCRdb reprocessed the 5' RACE reads via MiXCR and lists one record per CDR3 protein. The sample holds about a million distinct CDR3 sequences, less than 45% seen once. Sequenced sample: blood. The receptors shown here come from a man between 18 and 35 years old in good health. Each CDR3 is given with its conserved first and last residue. Fields, in order: CDR3 DNA, CDR3 protein, J gene, D gene, V gene, clone size. The D gene is left open where the match is weak. Clone size is given for some rows only: seen once, a few or many times, or a class if the clone is expanded.

CDR3 DNA: TGTGCCAGCAGCTTAGGAATAGGGACACTGACCTACGAGCAGTACTTC; CDR3 protein: CASSLGIGTLTYEQYF; J gene: TRBJ2-7; D gene: -; V gene: TRBV7-2; clone size: few
CDR3 DNA: TGTGCCAGCAGCCAAGTTGAGGCAGGGGCCTATGGCTACACCTTC; CDR3 protein: CASSQVEAGAYGYTF; J gene: TRBJ1-2; D gene: -; V gene: TRBV4-2; clone size: many
CDR3 DNA: TGCGCCAGCAGCAGCGCAGGGGTGGATAACACTGAAGCTTTCTTT; CDR3 protein: CASSSAGVDNTEAFF; J gene: TRBJ1-1; D gene: -; V gene: TRBV5-1; clone size: -
CDR3 DNA: TGCAGCGTTTCCAGGGGCCAGAGCTACGAGCAGTACTTC; CDR3 protein: CSVSRGQSYEQYF; J gene: TRBJ2-7; D gene: -; V gene: TRBV29-1; clone size: few
CDR3 DNA: TGTGCCATCAGACGAGACAGGGGACCCTACGAGCAGTACTTC; CDR3 protein: CAIRRDRGPYEQYF; J gene: TRBJ2-7; D gene: TRBD1; V gene: TRBV10-3; clone size: -
CDR3 DNA: TGTGCCAGCAGGCAAGGTGGAGGAAGTTACACTGAAGCTTTCTTT; CDR3 protein: CASRQGGGSYTEAFF; J gene: TRBJ1-1; D gene: -; V gene: TRBV12-3/TRBV12-4; clone size: -
CDR3 DNA: TGTGCCAGCAGTTTATCAGGGGGGTGGGATCAGCCCCAGCATTTT; CDR3 protein: CASSLSGGWDQPQHF; J gene: TRBJ1-5; D gene: -; V gene: TRBV27; clone size: -
CDR3 DNA: TGTGCCAGCAGACCCTATACAGGGACGGGGGCCAACGTCCTGACTTTC; CDR3 protein: CASRPYTGTGANVLTF; J gene: TRBJ2-6; D gene: -; V gene: TRBV28; clone size: -
CDR3 DNA: TGTGCCAGCAGTTTATCGAGGGGGGGCTCCTCCTACAATGAGCGGTTCTTC; CDR3 protein: CASSLSRGGSSYNERFF; J gene: TRBJ2-1; D gene: -; V gene: TRBV27; clone size: -
CDR3 DNA: TGTGCCAGCAGGCCCATTCGGGGACACGGCCCTGTGAACACCGGGGAGCTGTTTTTT; CDR3 protein: CASRPIRGHGPVNTGELFF; J gene: TRBJ2-2; D gene: -; V gene: TRBV6-2/TRBV6-3; clone size: few
CDR3 DNA: TGCAGTGCTAGAGGCCCTGGCGCAGGGGAAAGTGGACAGCCCCAGCATTTT; CDR3 protein: CSARGPGAGESGQPQHF; J gene: TRBJ1-5; D gene: -; V gene: TRBV20-1; clone size: -
CDR3 DNA: TGTGCCAGCATGACAGAAACTGAAGCTTTCTTT; CDR3 protein: CASMTETEAFF; J gene: TRBJ1-1; D gene: -; V gene: TRBV2; clone size: -
CDR3 DNA: TGCAGCGTTGAAGCGACAGGGATTCAGGAGACCCAGTACTTC; CDR3 protein: CSVEATGIQETQYF; J gene: TRBJ2-5; D gene: TRBD1; V gene: TRBV29-1; clone size: many
CDR3 DNA: TGTGCCAGCAGTTTTAAGGGGAATGGCTACACCTTC; CDR3 protein: CASSFKGNGYTF; J gene: TRBJ1-2; D gene: -; V gene: TRBV28; clone size: many
CDR3 DNA: TGCGCCAGCAGCTCGGACGGACTATCCTACGAGCAGTACTTC; CDR3 protein: CASSSDGLSYEQYF; J gene: TRBJ2-7; D gene: -; V gene: TRBV5-1; clone size: few
CDR3 DNA: TGTGCCGCCCTGGATCTAAGACGTGGACAGAGCCTAAAAGCCTACGAGCAGTACTTC; CDR3 protein: CAALDLRRGQSLKAYEQYF; J gene: TRBJ2-7; D gene: -; V gene: TRBV6-1; clone size: few
CDR3 DNA: TGTGCCAGCAGTTCCCCGGGACAGGGGTATGACTACACCTTC; CDR3 protein: CASSSPGQGYDYTF; J gene: TRBJ1-2; D gene: TRBD1; V gene: TRBV6-2/TRBV6-3; clone size: -
CDR3 DNA: TGCAGCGTTGAAAGGGTGGATAGGAAAAACATTCAGTACTTC; CDR3 protein: CSVERVDRKNIQYF; J gene: TRBJ2-4; D gene: -; V gene: TRBV29-1; clone size: -
CDR3 DNA: TGTAGTGCCGATATACGGGAGACCCAGTACTTC; CDR3 protein: CSADIRETQYF; J gene: TRBJ2-5; D gene: -; V gene: TRBV20-1; clone size: -
CDR3 DNA: TGTGCCAGCAGCCAAGTAGCCACTGAAGCTTTCTTT; CDR3 protein: CASSQVATEAFF; J gene: TRBJ1-1; D gene: -; V gene: TRBV3-1; clone size: -
CDR3 DNA: TGCGCCAGCAGCTGGCCGGACAATGAGCAGTTCTTC; CDR3 protein: CASSWPDNEQFF; J gene: TRBJ2-1; D gene: -; V gene: TRBV4-1; clone size: few
CDR3 DNA: TGTGCCAGCAGCTTAATTCCGGGGAGAGGGGAGCTGTTTTTT; CDR3 protein: CASSLIPGRGELFF; J gene: TRBJ2-2; D gene: -; V gene: TRBV7-3; clone size: -
CDR3 DNA: TGTGCCAGTCAACAATCGGGCAATCAGCCCCAGCATTTT; CDR3 protein: CASQQSGNQPQHF; J gene: TRBJ1-5; D gene: -; V gene: TRBV6-2/TRBV6-3; clone size: once
CDR3 DNA: TGCAGTGCTAGTCCTACCGGACGGATTAATGAAAAACTGTTTTTT; CDR3 protein: CSASPTGRINEKLFF; J gene: TRBJ1-4; D gene: -; V gene: TRBV20-1; clone size: -
CDR3 DNA: TGTGCCACCAGCAGACAGGTCGCAACTAATGAAAAACTGTTTTTT; CDR3 protein: CATSRQVATNEKLFF; J gene: TRBJ1-4; D gene: -; V gene: TRBV15; clone size: few
CDR3 DNA: TGTGCCAGCAGCTTAGAAACGGCGGGGACTGAAGCTTTCTTT; CDR3 protein: CASSLETAGTEAFF; J gene: TRBJ1-1; D gene: -; V gene: TRBV7-3; clone size: -
CDR3 DNA: TGTGCCAGCAGCTTAGAAGGGACAGGTTCCTACAATGAGCAGTTCTTC; CDR3 protein: CASSLEGTGSYNEQFF; J gene: TRBJ2-1; D gene: TRBD1; V gene: TRBV7-2; clone size: few
CDR3 DNA: TGTGCCAGCAGCCCCGAGCGGGGGGGCCTCCCAGATACGCAGTATTTT; CDR3 protein: CASSPERGGLPDTQYF; J gene: TRBJ2-3; D gene: TRBD2; V gene: TRBV6-5; clone size: few
CDR3 DNA: TGTGCCAGCAGCCAAGATGGGGCGAACACTGAAGCTTTCTTT; CDR3 protein: CASSQDGANTEAFF; J gene: TRBJ1-1; D gene: -; V gene: TRBV3-1; clone size: many
CDR3 DNA: TGTGCCAGCAGCTTGATCCAGGGGGCGGCTAATGAAAAACTGTTTTTT; CDR3 protein: CASSLIQGAANEKLFF; J gene: TRBJ1-4; D gene: TRBD1; V gene: TRBV11-2; clone size: -
CDR3 DNA: TGTGCCAGCAGTTTCAGGGGGGCCAATCAGCCCCAGCATTTT; CDR3 protein: CASSFRGANQPQHF; J gene: TRBJ1-5; D gene: TRBD1; V gene: TRBV2; clone size: -
CDR3 DNA: TGTGCCAGCACGAGGCAGGGAAATGAAAAACTGTTTTTT; CDR3 protein: CASTRQGNEKLFF; J gene: TRBJ1-4; D gene: -; V gene: TRBV2; clone size: few
CDR3 DNA: TGTGCCATCAGTGGCTATCCCGGGACAGTGGATGAGCAGTTCTTC; CDR3 protein: CAISGYPGTVDEQFF; J gene: TRBJ2-1; D gene: TRBD1; V gene: TRBV10-3; clone size: -
CDR3 DNA: TGCAGCGTTGAAGATGGGGGGCGGATAGGAAAGACTGAAGCTTTCTTT; CDR3 protein: CSVEDGGRIGKTEAFF; J gene: TRBJ1-1; D gene: -; V gene: TRBV29-1; clone size: -
CDR3 DNA: TGTGCCAGCAGCTTAGTACAGGAGCGCTATGGCTACACCTTC; CDR3 protein: CASSLVQERYGYTF; J gene: TRBJ1-2; D gene: -; V gene: TRBV7-2; clone size: -
CDR3 DNA: TGTGCTAGTGGTTTGGCCTTGACAGGGGACGGGAGCTCCTGCAATGAGCAGTTCTTC; CDR3 protein: CASGLALTGDGSSCNEQFF; J gene: TRBJ2-1; D gene: TRBD1; V gene: TRBV12-5; clone size: -
CDR3 DNA: TGTGCCAGCAGCTTAGATCGATGGACCACCGGGGGGCTGTTTTTT; CDR3 protein: CASSLDRWTTGGLFF; J gene: TRBJ2-2; D gene: -; V gene: TRBV7-2; clone size: -
CDR3 DNA: TGTGCCAGCAGTTTCCTCGGACAGGGGGCAGGGGGCTACACCTTC; CDR3 protein: CASSFLGQGAGGYTF; J gene: TRBJ1-2; D gene: TRBD1; V gene: TRBV28; clone size: few
CDR3 DNA: TGCGCCAGCAGCCAAGATTGGGCACAGGGTAATCAGCCCCAGCATTTT; CDR3 protein: CASSQDWAQGNQPQHF; J gene: TRBJ1-5; D gene: -; V gene: TRBV4-3; clone size: -
CDR3 DNA: TGCGCCAGCAGCCAAGAGGCAGGTGGTTTTGCCGGAGCTTTCTTT; CDR3 protein: CASSQEAGGFAGAFF; J gene: TRBJ1-1; D gene: -; V gene: TRBV4-3; clone size: -
CDR3 DNA: TGCAGTGCTAGCAGGGAAGCCCAAACCTACGAGCAGTACTTC; CDR3 protein: CSASREAQTYEQYF; J gene: TRBJ2-7; D gene: -; V gene: TRBV20-1; clone size: -
CDR3 DNA: TGTGCCAGCAGCGCCTCCCGGGACAGGGCCACTGAAGCTTTCTTT; CDR3 protein: CASSASRDRATEAFF; J gene: TRBJ1-1; D gene: TRBD1; V gene: TRBV13; clone size: -
CDR3 DNA: TGTGCCAGCAGCTCCACCTCTGGACAGCACTACGAGCAGTACTTC; CDR3 protein: CASSSTSGQHYEQYF; J gene: TRBJ2-7; D gene: -; V gene: TRBV11-1; clone size: -
CDR3 DNA: TGTGCCAGCAGCCAAGATACGGCGTCTTACTATGGCTACACCTTC; CDR3 protein: CASSQDTASYYGYTF; J gene: TRBJ1-2; D gene: -; V gene: TRBV3-1; clone size: -
CDR3 DNA: TGTGCCAGCAAGGGGTTGGACAATGAGCAGTACTTC; CDR3 protein: CASKGLDNEQYF; J gene: TRBJ2-7; D gene: -; V gene: TRBV2; clone size: -
CDR3 DNA: TGCGCCAGCAGCCCGGGACTTAGGGTGGGAGATACGCAGTATTTT; CDR3 protein: CASSPGLRVGDTQYF; J gene: TRBJ2-3; D gene: -; V gene: TRBV5-1; clone size: -
CDR3 DNA: TGTGCCATCAGCACAGGGGGCGACTATGGCTACACCTTC; CDR3 protein: CAISTGGDYGYTF; J gene: TRBJ1-2; D gene: TRBD1; V gene: TRBV10-3; clone size: many
CDR3 DNA: TGTGCCAGCAGCGTAGGGGGGGACGGCACAGATACGCAGTATTTT; CDR3 protein: CASSVGGDGTDTQYF; J gene: TRBJ2-3; D gene: -; V gene: TRBV9; clone size: -
CDR3 DNA: TGTGCCACCAAGGGTAGAGGCTACACCTTC; CDR3 protein: CATKGRGYTF; J gene: TRBJ1-2; D gene: -; V gene: TRBV10-3; clone size: -
CDR3 DNA: TGTGCCACCAGCAGAGAGTCGGAGCGGGGAAATTACAATGAGCAGTTCTTC; CDR3 protein: CATSRESERGNYNEQFF; J gene: TRBJ2-1; D gene: TRBD2; V gene: TRBV15; clone size: -
CDR3 DNA: TGTGCCAGCAGGTCTGCGGGGGGGGCTTCGGATACGCAGTATTTT; CDR3 protein: CASRSAGGASDTQYF; J gene: TRBJ2-3; D gene: TRBD2; V gene: TRBV6-1; clone size: few